These T cell receptor beta chains were read from a single sample in a study of long-term antiretroviral therapy in people with HIV. Only in-frame clones appear in the TCRdb table, and some are missing; sequencing was by immunoSEQ multiplex PCR. The top ten clones hold about 15% of a sample with about 16,000 clones, around 88% of them seen once. The specimen was unsorted PBMCs, collected around 2.3 years before starting antiretroviral therapy. These receptors all come from a young woman with HIV. Both conserved end residues are part of each CDR3. Each record gives: D gene, clone size, V gene, J gene, CDR3 protein, CDR3 DNA. The D gene is left open where the match is weak. For some rows the clone size is stated as once, few or many, or as a class when expanded; others skip it.

TRBD1	-	TRBV4-3	TRBJ1-3	CASSQEWDSSGNTIYF	TGCGCCAGCAGCCAAGAATGGGACAGCTCTGGAAACACCATATATTTT
-	-	TRBV6-5	TRBJ2-1	CASRQDTSSYNEQFF	TGTGCCAGCAGACAGGATACGAGCTCCTACAATGAGCAGTTCTTC
-	-	TRBV19	TRBJ1-5	CASSMSQAIDPQHF	TGTGCCAGTAGTATGTCCCAGGCCATAGATCCCCAGCATTTT
-	-	TRBV2	TRBJ1-1	CASKPIMNTEAFF	TGTGCCAGCAAGCCTATTATGAACACTGAAGCTTTCTTT
-	-	TRBV4-3	TRBJ1-4	CASSQDPGGEKLFF	TGCGCCAGCAGCCAAGATCCGGGAGGAGAAAAACTGTTTTTT
-	-	TRBV5-6	TRBJ1-2	CASSSSGSNYGYTF	TGTGCCAGCAGCTCGAGCGGATCTAACTATGGCTACACCTTC
TRBD2	few	TRBV28	TRBJ2-1	CASSLEYLSGEDNEQFF	TGTGCCAGCAGTTTAGAATATTTGAGCGGGGAAGACAATGAGCAGTTCTTC
-	-	TRBV5-1	TRBJ1-1	CASSPGTNTEAFF	TGCGCCAGCAGCCCGGGGACGAACACTGAAGCTTTCTTT
TRBD1	-	TRBV29-1	TRBJ1-1	CSVGGDRVNTEAFF	TGCAGCGTCGGCGGAGACAGGGTGAACACTGAAGCTTTCTTT
-	-	TRBV29-1	TRBJ1-1	CSVGQANTEAFF	TGCAGCGTTGGACAGGCGAACACTGAAGCTTTCTTT
TRBD1	-	TRBV19	TRBJ1-5	CASSRATDRGLIGHTSNQPQHF	TGTGCCAGTAGTAGGGCTACGGACAGGGGGTTAATCGGACATACTAGCAATCAGCCCCAGCATTTT
-	-	TRBV7-9	TRBJ1-5	CASSLVFTDSAPNQPQHF	TGTGCCAGCAGCTTAGTATTTACGGACAGTGCCCCTAATCAGCCCCAGCATTTT
-	-	TRBV5-4	TRBJ2-1	CASSLQGVDEQFF	TGTGCCAGCAGCTTGCAGGGTGTGGATGAGCAGTTCTTC
TRBD1	-	TRBV30	TRBJ1-2	CAWSVTGAYGYTF	TGTGCCTGGAGTGTTACAGGGGCCTATGGCTACACCTTC
-	once	TRBV30	TRBJ1-5	CAWSVLSGVNQPQHF	TGTGCCTGGAGTGTACTGTCGGGGGTAAATCAGCCCCAGCATTTT
-	-	TRBV14	TRBJ2-5	CASSPEDWPRRETQYF	TGTGCCAGCAGCCCTGAGGATTGGCCCCGTCGAGAGACCCAGTACTTC
-	-	TRBV5-1	TRBJ1-1	CASREGENTEAFF	TGCGCCAGCAGAGAGGGGGAAAACACTGAAGCTTTCTTT
TRBD1	few	TRBV7-9	TRBJ1-2	CASSSDRDGYTF	TGTGCCAGCAGCTCAGACAGGGACGGCTACACCTTC
-	-	TRBV9	TRBJ1-6	CASSANPGEKNSPLHF	TGTGCCAGCAGCGCCAACCCAGGGGAAAAGAATTCACCCCTCCACTTT
-	once	TRBV7-3	TRBJ2-2	CASSERGANTGELFF	TGTGCCAGCAGCGAACGAGGGGCGAACACCGGGGAGCTGTTTTTT
TRBD2	-	TRBV11-2	TRBJ2-1	CASSLETLAAQFF	TGTGCCAGCAGCTTAGAAACTCTAGCGGCCCAGTTCTTC
TRBD1	-	TRBV7-2	TRBJ2-7	CASSLAGTGTYEQYF	TGTGCCAGCAGCTTGGCAGGGACAGGAACCTACGAGCAGTACTTC
-	-	TRBV28	TRBJ1-5	CASSLNVVNSNQPQHF	TGTGCCAGCAGTTTAAATGTCGTTAATAGCAATCAGCCCCAGCATTTT
-	-	TRBV4-1	TRBJ2-4	CASSQDLKNIQYF	TGCGCCAGCAGCCAAGATCTGAAAAACATTCAGTACTTC
TRBD1	-	TRBV27	TRBJ1-1	CASSVTGGRGTEAFF	TGTGCCAGCAGTGTAACAGGGGGACGAGGCACTGAAGCTTTCTTT
-	-	TRBV19	TRBJ2-3	CASSLRDTQYF	TGTGCCAGTAGTCTTAGAGATACGCAGTATTTT
-	few	TRBV19	TRBJ1-2	CATSDGGSNGYTF	TGTGCCACGTCAGACGGGGGTTCTAACGGCTACACCTTC
-	-	TRBV7-2	TRBJ2-7	CASSFPGILNYEQYF	TGTGCCAGCAGCTTCCCCGGGATATTAAACTACGAGCAGTACTTC
TRBD1	-	TRBV10-3	TRBJ1-2	CAINEGGGATYGYTF	TGTGCCATCAATGAGGGAGGGGGCGCGACTTATGGCTACACCTTC
-	-	TRBV4-3	TRBJ2-2	CASSQGNQGLGELFF	TGCGCCAGCAGCCAGGGTAACCAGGGTCTCGGGGAGCTGTTTTTT
TRBD1	few	TRBV2	TRBJ2-5	CASRGDRGVETQYF	TGTGCCAGCAGGGGGGACAGGGGGGTGGAGACCCAGTACTTC
TRBD1	-	TRBV18	TRBJ1-5	CASSLQGFQPQHF	TGTGCCAGCTCACTACAGGGGTTTCAGCCCCAGCATTTT
-	-	TRBV18	TRBJ2-1	CASSRNRDIVGEQFF	TGTGCCAGCTCACGGAACCGGGACATCGTGGGTGAGCAGTTCTTC